The rows below give T cell receptor beta chains drawn from one sample of a study of graft-versus-host responses after intestinal transplantation. For these TCRs, the target antigens are not known. Some clones are missing from TCRdb's copy, which holds only in-frame ones; the method was immunoSEQ multiplex PCR. The sample carries about 120,000 clones, more than 85% recorded once. Material: unstimulated CD8+ T cells sorted from spleen or lymph node cells, obtained before transplant. Source of these receptors: a human donor who was the organ donor for an intestinal transplant. Both conserved end residues are part of each CDR3. The order of the fields is J gene, D gene, V gene, clone size, CDR3 protein, CDR3 DNA. The D gene is left open where the match is weak. Clone size is shown for a subset of rows, as once, few, many or a class of expanded clone.

>TRBJ2-5|NA|TRBV27|NA
CASSLLADYETQYF
TGTGCCAGCAGTTTATTGGCTGATTATGAGACCCAGTACTTC
>TRBJ2-3|TRBD2|TRBV7-2|once
CASSFASGLDTQYF
TGTGCCAGCAGCTTCGCTAGCGGGCTAGATACGCAGTATTTT
>TRBJ2-5|NA|TRBV4-1|NA
CASSQDPQETQYF
TGCGCCAGCAGCCAAGATCCCCAAGAGACCCAGTACTTC
>TRBJ2-1|NA|TRBV5-1|NA
CASSLMWPNNEQFF
TGCGCCAGCAGCTTGATGTGGCCTAACAATGAGCAGTTCTTC
>TRBJ2-1|NA|TRBV4-2|NA
CASSWSYNEQFF
TGTGCCAGCTCGTGGTCCTACAATGAGCAGTTCTTC
>TRBJ2-7|NA|TRBV5-6|once
CASSLGGTSSYEQYF
TGTGCCAGCAGCTTGGGCGGGACCAGCTCCTACGAGCAGTACTTC
>TRBJ2-5|TRBD2|TRBV7-2|NA
CASSEGTSGSRETQYF
TGTGCCAGCAGCGAGGGGACTAGCGGGAGTCGAGAGACCCAGTACTTC
>TRBJ2-1|TRBD1|TRBV27|NA
CASSLWGQGVNEQFF
TGTGCCAGCAGTTTATGGGGACAGGGGGTCAATGAGCAGTTCTTC
>TRBJ2-3|NA|TRBV29-1|NA
CSALSGGWTDTQYF
TGCAGCGCGCTGTCTGGGGGTTGGACAGATACGCAGTATTTT
>TRBJ2-1|NA|TRBV11-2|NA
CASSLQSYNEQFF
TGTGCCAGCAGCTTACAGAGCTACAATGAGCAGTTCTTC
>TRBJ2-1|TRBD2|TRBV9|NA
CASSEPDSGRGWDEQFF
TGTGCCAGCAGCGAGCCCGATAGCGGGAGGGGATGGGATGAGCAGTTCTTC
>TRBJ2-7|NA|TRBV13|NA
CASSLGAETSYEQYF
TGTGCCAGCAGCTTAGGAGCGGAAACCTCCTACGAGCAGTACTTC
>TRBJ1-6|TRBD1|TRBV28|NA
CASSFFALQGVWTPLHF
TGTGCCAGCAGTTTCTTCGCCTTACAGGGGGTTTGGACACCCCTCCACTTT
>TRBJ2-7|TRBD1|TRBV28|NA
CASSRDRDEQTYEQYF
TGTGCCAGCAGTCGGGACAGGGACGAACAAACCTACGAGCAGTACTTC
>TRBJ1-1|NA|TRBV11-2|NA
CASSSRTANTEAFF
TGTGCCAGCAGCTCCCGGACAGCTAACACTGAAGCTTTCTTT
>TRBJ2-5|NA|TRBV2|NA
CASQAETQYF
TGTGCCAGCCAGGCAGAGACCCAGTACTTC
>TRBJ2-7|TRBD1|TRBV4-2|NA
CASSQYGPGQGYEQYF
TGTGCCAGCAGCCAATACGGACCGGGACAGGGTTACGAGCAGTACTTC
>TRBJ1-5|TRBD1|TRBV27|NA
CASSFAGGDQPQHF
TGTGCCAGCAGTTTTGCAGGGGGCGATCAGCCCCAGCATTTT
>TRBJ2-5|TRBD2|TRBV9|once
CASSVGRGAQETQYF
TGTGCCAGCAGCGTCGGGCGGGGGGCCCAAGAGACCCAGTACTTC
>TRBJ2-3|NA|TRBV4-2|NA
CASSQETGVSTDTQYF
TGTGCCAGCAGCCAAGAGACGGGAGTATCCACAGATACGCAGTATTTT
>TRBJ1-1|TRBD1|TRBV10-3|NA
CAIGDRQNTEAFF
TGTGCCATCGGGGACAGGCAGAACACTGAAGCTTTCTTT
>TRBJ1-4|NA|TRBV7-9|NA
CASSPGPFGEKLFF
TGTGCCAGCAGCCCAGGGCCTTTCGGTGAAAAACTGTTTTTT
>TRBJ1-5|NA|TRBV10-1|NA
CASSESIFSGIQPQHF
TGCGCCAGCAGTGAGTCAATTTTTTCGGGGATCCAGCCCCAGCATTTT
>TRBJ2-2|NA|TRBV5-1|NA
CASRDTTTGELFF
TGCGCCAGCAGAGACACTACCACCGGGGAGCTGTTTTTT
>TRBJ2-7|TRBD2|TRBV6-1|NA
CASSEAGGPTYEQYF
TGTGCCAGCAGTGAAGCGGGAGGGCCAACCTACGAGCAGTACTTC
>TRBJ2-7|TRBD2|TRBV27|NA
CASSLYATSGSSYEQYF
TGTGCCAGCAGTTTATATGCGACTAGCGGCAGCTCCTACGAGCAGTACTTC
>TRBJ2-7|NA|TRBV11-2|NA
CASSLGTASYEQYF
TGTGCCAGCAGCTTAGGGACAGCCTCCTACGAGCAGTACTTC
>TRBJ2-5|NA|TRBV27|once
CASSPIPPRETQYF
TGTGCCAGCAGTCCGATACCCCCCCGGGAGACCCAGTACTTC
>TRBJ2-7|NA|TRBV6-5|NA
CASSYDTSYEQYF
TGTGCCAGCAGTTACGACACATCCTACGAGCAGTACTTC
>TRBJ2-7|TRBD2|TRBV6-1|NA
CAIRAGALLEQYF
TGTGCCATAAGGGCGGGAGCCCTTCTCGAGCAGTACTTC
>TRBJ1-1|TRBD1|TRBV7-9|NA
CASNLQGSNTEAFF
TGTGCCAGCAACCTACAGGGGTCGAACACTGAAGCTTTCTTT
>TRBJ2-2|TRBD2|TRBV5-5|NA
CASSRGLAGYTGELFF
TGTGCCAGCAGCAGGGGACTAGCGGGGTACACCGGGGAGCTGTTTTTT
>TRBJ1-5|TRBD1|TRBV18|NA
CASSLTGTVGRFINQPQHF
TGTGCCAGCTCACTGACCGGGACAGTGGGTCGGTTTATCAATCAGCCCCAGCATTTT
>TRBJ2-3|TRBD2|TRBV7-8|NA
CASSLLGSGMGTDTQYF
TGTGCCAGCAGCCTCCTGGGTAGCGGGATGGGAACAGATACGCAGTATTTT
>TRBJ2-1|NA|TRBV5-1|NA
CASSLGNEQFF
TGCGCCAGCAGCTTGGGGAATGAGCAGTTCTTC
>TRBJ2-7|NA|TRBV6-1|NA
CASSHRNSYEQYF
TGTGCCAGCAGCCATAGAAATTCCTACGAGCAGTACTTC
>TRBJ2-1|TRBD2|TRBV11-2|NA
CASSRTGLDGARAKQFF
TGTGCCAGCAGCCGCACTGGACTAGACGGGGCCCGGGCGAAGCAGTTCTTC
>TRBJ2-3|TRBD2|TRBV9|NA
CASSDRTSGYTDTQYF
TGTGCCAGCAGCGACCGGACTAGCGGGTATACAGATACGCAGTATTTT
>TRBJ1-1|TRBD1|TRBV28|NA
CASSPSAGGTEAFF
TGTGCCAGCAGTCCCTCCGCAGGGGGCACTGAAGCTTTCTTT
>TRBJ2-7|NA|TRBV4-2|NA
CASSQEDYLSYEQYF
TGTGCCAGCAGCCAAGAGGACTACCTCTCCTACGAGCAGTACTTC
>TRBJ2-7|NA|TRBV15|NA
CATSRGRTREFSYEQYF
TGTGCCACCAGCAGGGGAAGAACACGGGAGTTCTCCTACGAGCAGTACTTC
>TRBJ2-7|NA|TRBV21-1|NA
CASSSGTAYEQYF
TGTGCCAGCAGCTCCGGGACGGCTTACGAGCAGTACTTC
>TRBJ2-3|NA|TRBV4-1|NA
CASSNPRGVSGTGTDTQYF
TGCGCCAGCAGCAACCCGAGGGGGGTCAGCGGGACCGGCACAGATACGCAGTATTTT
>TRBJ2-1|NA|TRBV7-9|NA
CASSLEEGRYNEQFF
TGTGCCAGCAGCTTAGAAGAGGGGCGGTACAATGAGCAGTTCTTC
>TRBJ2-2|TRBD1|TRBV5-1|NA
CASSSGGTGELFF
TGCGCCAGCAGTTCAGGGGGCACCGGGGAGCTGTTTTTT
>TRBJ2-1|NA|TRBV28|NA
CASSNPSSAHWGDEQFF
TGTGCCAGCTCTAACCCCTCTAGCGCCCACTGGGGAGATGAGCAGTTCTTC
>TRBJ1-1|TRBD1|TRBV28|NA
CASSLWGTANTEAFF
TGTGCCAGCAGTTTATGGGGGACAGCGAACACTGAAGCTTTCTTT
>TRBJ1-1|NA|TRBV19|NA
CASSIAGWNTEAFF
TGTGCCAGTAGTATAGCAGGGTGGAACACTGAAGCTTTCTTT
>TRBJ2-1|NA|TRBV30|NA
CAWSSGTSTYNEQFF
TGTGCCTGGAGCTCCGGAACTAGCACCTACAATGAGCAGTTCTTC
>TRBJ2-5|NA|TRBV11-2|NA
CASSLVGPQETQYF
TGTGCCAGCAGCTTAGTGGGGCCCCAAGAGACCCAGTACTTC